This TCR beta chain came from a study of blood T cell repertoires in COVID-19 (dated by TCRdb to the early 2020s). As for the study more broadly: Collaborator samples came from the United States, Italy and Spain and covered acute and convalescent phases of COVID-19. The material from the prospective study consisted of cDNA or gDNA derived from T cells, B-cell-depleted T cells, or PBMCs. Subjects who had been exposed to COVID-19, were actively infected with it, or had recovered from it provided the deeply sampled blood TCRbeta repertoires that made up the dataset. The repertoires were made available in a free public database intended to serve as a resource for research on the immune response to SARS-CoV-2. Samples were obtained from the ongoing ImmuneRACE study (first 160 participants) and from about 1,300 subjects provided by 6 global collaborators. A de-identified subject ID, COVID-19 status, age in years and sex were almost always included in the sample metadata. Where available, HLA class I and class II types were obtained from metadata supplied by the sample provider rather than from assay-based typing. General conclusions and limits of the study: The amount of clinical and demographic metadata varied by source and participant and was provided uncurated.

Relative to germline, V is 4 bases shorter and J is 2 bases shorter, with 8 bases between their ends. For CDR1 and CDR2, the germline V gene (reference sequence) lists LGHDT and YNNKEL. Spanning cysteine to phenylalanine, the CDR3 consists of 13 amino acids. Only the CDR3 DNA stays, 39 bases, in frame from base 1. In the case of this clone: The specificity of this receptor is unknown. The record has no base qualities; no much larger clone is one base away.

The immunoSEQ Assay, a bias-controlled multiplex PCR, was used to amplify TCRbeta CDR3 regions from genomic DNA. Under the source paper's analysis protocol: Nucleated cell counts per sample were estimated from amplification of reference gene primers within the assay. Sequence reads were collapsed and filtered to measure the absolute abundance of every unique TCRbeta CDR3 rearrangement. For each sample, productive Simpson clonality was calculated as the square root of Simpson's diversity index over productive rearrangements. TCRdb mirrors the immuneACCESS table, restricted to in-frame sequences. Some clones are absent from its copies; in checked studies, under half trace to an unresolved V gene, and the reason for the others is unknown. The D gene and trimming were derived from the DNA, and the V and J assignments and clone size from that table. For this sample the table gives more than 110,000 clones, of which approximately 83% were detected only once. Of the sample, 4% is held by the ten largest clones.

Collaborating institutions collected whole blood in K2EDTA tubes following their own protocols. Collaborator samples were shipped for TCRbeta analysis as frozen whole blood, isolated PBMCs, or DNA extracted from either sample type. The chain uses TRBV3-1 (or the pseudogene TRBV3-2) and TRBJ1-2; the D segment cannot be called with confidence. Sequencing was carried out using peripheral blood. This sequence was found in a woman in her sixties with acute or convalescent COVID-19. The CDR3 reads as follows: CASSLAQNYGYTF. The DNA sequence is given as TGTGCCAGCAGCCTGGCACAAAACTATGGCTACACCTTC.